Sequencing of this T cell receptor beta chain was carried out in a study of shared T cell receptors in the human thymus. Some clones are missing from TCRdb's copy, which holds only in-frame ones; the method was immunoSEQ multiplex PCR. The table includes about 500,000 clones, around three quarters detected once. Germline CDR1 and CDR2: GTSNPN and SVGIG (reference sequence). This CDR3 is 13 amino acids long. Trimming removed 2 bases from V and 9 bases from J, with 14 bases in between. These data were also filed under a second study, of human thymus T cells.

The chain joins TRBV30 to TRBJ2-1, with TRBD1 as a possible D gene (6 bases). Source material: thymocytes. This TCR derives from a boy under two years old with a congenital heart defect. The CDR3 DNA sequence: TGTGCCTGGAGTTCGAGAGGGGGACGTGAGCAGTTCTTC. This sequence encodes CAWSSRGGREQFF. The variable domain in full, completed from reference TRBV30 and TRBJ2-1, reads SQTIHQWPATLVQPVGSPLSLECTVEGTSNPNLYWYRQAAGRGLQLLFYSVGIGQISSEVPQNLSASRPQDRQFILSSKKLLLSDSGFYLCAWSSRGGREQFFGPGTRLTVL.